This entry lists 27 T cell receptor beta chains sequenced from one sample in a study of T cells in Graves' hyperthyroidism and ophthalmopathy. The TCR beta CDR3 regions underwent amplification using RNA transcripts as the source. TCR CDR3 regions were first amplified by RT-PCR with HTBI primers. TCRdb redid the calling of the multiplex PCR reads with MiXCR, one entry per CDR3 protein. The sample shows around 400,000 distinct CDR3 sequences, more than 15% of them seen only once. The sequenced sample consisted of blood. The origin of the receptors is a woman aged 18 to 35 with Graves' hyperthyroidism that later progressed to Graves' ophthalmopathy.

This clonotype was seen many times. CDR3 bases: TGTGCCAGCGGCTTGAAGCGGGGGAGCACAGATACGCAGTATTTT. Translation: CASGLKRGSTDTQYF. The rearrangement uses TRBV2 and TRBJ2-3; 8 bases map to TRBD2. The junction had 7 bases not matched to a gene; V was cut back by 8 bases and J by 0 bases. There are 15 residues in the CDR3. CDR1 and CDR2 from the germline V gene are SNHLY and FYNNEI.

This clonotype occurred many times. For the CDR3, the DNA is TGTGCCAGCAGCAGGGACTTGCCTCGCACAGATACGCAGTATTTT. Amino acid sequence: CASSRDLPRTDTQYF. V gene TRBV7-9 combines with J gene TRBJ2-3; possibly TRBD2 for D (6 bases). Germline loops: CDR1 SEHNR, CDR2 FQNEAQ (reference sequence). This CDR3 comprises 15 residues. The V gene lost 5 bases and the J gene lost 1 base, with 13 bases spanning the gap.

This clonotype was counted a few times. The V gene is TRBV5-4, the J gene TRBJ1-4; D perhaps matches TRBD1 (5 bases). The germline V gene has CDR1 SGHNT and CDR2 YYREEE (reference sequence). The CDR3 has 17 amino acids. Trimming took 0 bases from V and 7 from J, leaving 19 bases between them. Written as DNA, the CDR3 is TGTGCCAGCAGCTTGGCCAAAGACGGGGGGAGGGGTGAAAAACTGTTTTTT. It translates to CASSLAKDGGRGEKLFF.

With regard to this clonotype: This may arise from a read error, as a much more abundant clone is one base away. This CDR3 is CASSGGVFTDTQHF. The CDR3 coding sequence is TGTGCCAGCAGCGGGGGGGTTTTCACAGATACGCAGCATTTT. The V call is TRBV7-2, the J call TRBJ2-3, with TRBD1 as a possible D gene (5 bases). The J call may be mistaken, given a closer DNA end match to TRBJ1-5. From germline, CDR1 is SGHTA and CDR2 FQGNSA. CDR3 size: 14 residues.

In this sample, this clonotype turned up a few times. The J gene is TRBJ2-7, the V gene TRBV11-2; no clear D gene. V was pared by 5 bases and J by 2 bases, with 22 bases between. The CDR3 sequence is 17 residues long. Germline V lookup: CDR1 SGHAT, CDR2 FQNNGV. CDR3 loop: CASSQGLPSEKPYEQYF. CDR3 sequence (DNA): TGTGCCAGCAGCCAAGGCTTACCCAGCGAGAAACCCTACGAGCAGTACTTC.

This clonotype was seen many times. V gene TRBV28 combines with J gene TRBJ2-7, with a possible D match to TRBD1 (6 bases). CDR3 size: 13 residues. Germline CDR1 MDHEN, CDR2 SYDVKM. The germline V and J ends were trimmed by 7 bases and 0 bases, with 10 bases remaining between them. For the CDR3, the DNA is TGTGCCAGCATTCAGGGGAGCTCCTACGAGCAGTACTTC. Translating it yields CASIQGSSYEQYF.

This clonotype came up many times. J is TRBJ2-1 and V is TRBV5-1; 7 positions match TRBD1. CDR3 length: 14 amino acids. V trimming: 7 bases; J trimming: 6 bases; junction bases outside the gene matches: 10. From germline, CDR1 is SGHRS and CDR2 YFSETQ. The CDR3 is CASGTGVMINEQFF. CDR3 coding DNA: TGCGCCAGCGGAACAGGGGTTATGATCAATGAGCAGTTCTTC.

The CDR3 protein is CASRYRGQNTEAFF. DNA of the CDR3: TGTGCCAGCAGATACAGGGGGCAGAACACTGAAGCTTTCTTT. This chain connects TRBV2 to TRBJ1-1; 9 nucleotides agree with TRBD1. This CDR3 contains 14 residues. Per the germline V gene, CDR1 is SNHLY and CDR2 is FYNNEI. V trimming: 6 bases; J trimming: 1 base; junction bases outside the gene matches: 3. The complete variable domain, with remaining parts taken from reference TRBV2 and TRBJ1-1, reads EPEVTQTPSHQVTQMGQEVILRCVPISNHLYFYWYRQILGQKVEFLVSFYNNEISEKSEIFDDQFSVERPDGSNFTLKIRSTKLEDSAMYFCASRYRGQNTEAFFGQGTRLTVV.

At least ten counts were recorded for this clonotype. The chain recombines TRBV5-4 with TRBJ2-3; 11 bases match TRBD2. Losses at the gene ends were 5 bases for V and 2 bases for J; bases not matched to a gene: 7. CDR1 and CDR2 (germline): SGHNT, YYREEE (reference sequence). The CDR3 length is 16 residues. This CDR3 reads CASRPGTSGNTDTQYF. Here the CDR3 DNA reads TGTGCCAGCAGACCCGGGACTAGCGGCAACACAGATACGCAGTATTTT.

About this clonotype: A much larger clonotype is one base distant, so this may be a read error. This rearrangement joins TRBV27 to TRBJ1-6; D perhaps matches TRBD1 (6 bases). V lost 5 bases to trimming and J lost 6 bases, with 14 bases between them. Looked up from germline, CDR1 is MNHEY and CDR2 is SMNVEV (reference sequence). CDR3 length: 15 residues. The CDR3 region has the DNA TGTGCCAGCAGTACCCACAGGGCACCTAATTCACCCCTCCACTTT. It specifies CASSTHRAPNSPLHF.

This clonotype was observed many times. The rearrangement links TRBV28 to TRBJ2-3; maybe TRBD1 (5 bases). The CDR3 is 14 residues long. Germline V gives CDR1 MDHEN, CDR2 SYDVKM. V lost 2 bases to trimming and J lost 2 bases, with 8 bases between them. CDR3 sequence reads: CASSLGALTDTQYF. The CDR3 DNA sequence: TGTGCCAGCAGTTTAGGGGCCCTCACAGATACGCAGTATTTT.

The gene calls are TRBV24-1 and TRBJ2-7, with 10 bases fitting TRBD2. Per germline, CDR1 KGHDR and CDR2 SFDVKD. The CDR3 consists of 16 residues. V was clipped by 4 bases and J by 2 bases; unmatched bases: 7. CDR3 DNA: TGTGCCACCAGTGACCCTGGGACTAGCGAAACCTACGAGCAGTACTTC. Translated: CATSDPGTSETYEQYF.

The chain has TRBV7-9 and TRBJ2-1; 11 nucleotides match TRBD2. CDR3 length: 17 amino acids. Losses at the gene ends were 5 bases for V and 7 bases for J; bases not matched to a gene: 13. Germline CDR1 reads SEHNR; CDR2 reads FQNEAQ (reference sequence). The CDR3 sequence: CASSPRSQTSGTNEQFF. Written as DNA, the CDR3 is TGTGCCAGCAGCCCGAGATCTCAGACTAGCGGGACTAATGAGCAGTTCTTC.

This clonotype occurred many times. V and J are TRBV28 and TRBJ2-1; 7 nucleotides agree with TRBD2. This CDR3 comprises 16 residues. Losses at the gene ends were 3 bases for V and 2 bases for J; bases not matched to a gene: 7. Germline loops: CDR1 MDHEN, CDR2 SYDVKM. Here the CDR3 DNA reads TGTGCCAGCAGTTTCCGACTAGCCCCAACCTACAATGAGCAGTTCTTC. Translating gives CASSFRLAPTYNEQFF.

This clonotype came up a few times. The chain joins TRBV27 to TRBJ2-3; TRBD2 agrees at 12 bases. J gave up 0 bases and V 5 bases, and 9 bases lay outside the gene matches. The germline CDR1 and CDR2 sequences are MNHEY and SMNVEV (reference sequence). The CDR3 is made up of 18 amino acids. The CDR3 here is CASSRGLAGITSTDTQYF. As DNA, the CDR3 is TGTGCCAGCAGTCGTGGACTAGCGGGGATTACTAGCACAGATACGCAGTATTTT.

In regard to this clonotype: Possible read error: a much larger clone is one base away. This chain uses TRBV6-2 or TRBV6-3 with TRBJ2-5, with D perhaps being TRBD1 or TRBD2 (5 bases each). This CDR3 is built from 15 residues. Germline V gene lookup returns CDR1 MNHEY and CDR2 SVGEGT. The CDR3: CASTSLEGTKEPQYF. CDR3 bases: TGTGCCAGCACCTCCCTCGAGGGGACCAAAGAGCCCCAGTACTTC.

This clonotype appeared a few times. V gene TRBV5-1 combines with J gene TRBJ2-1; possibly TRBD1 or TRBD2 for D (5 bases each). The CDR3 runs to 18 residues. The germline V gene encodes CDR1 SGHRS and CDR2 YFSETQ. V was shortened by 1 base and J by 0 bases, with 17 bases between the two germline ends. The DNA of the CDR3 is TGCGCCAGCAGCTTGCAGGGACGGCCTACGAGCTCCTACAATGAGCAGTTCTTC. It is translated as CASSLQGRPTSSYNEQFF.

This clonotype has a count of ten or more. The J gene is TRBJ2-1, the V gene TRBV28, with 9 bases matching TRBD2. This CDR3 has 14 amino acids. V lost 4 bases to trimming and J lost 8 bases; unmatched junction nucleotides: 6. Looked up from germline, CDR1 is MDHEN and CDR2 is SYDVKM. This CDR3 is CASSWTSDADEQFF. Here the CDR3 DNA reads TGTGCCAGCAGTTGGACTAGCGATGCCGATGAGCAGTTCTTC.

This clonotype was seen ten or more times. The chain recombines TRBV7-3 with TRBJ2-1, with D maybe TRBD2 (6 bases). The germline V gene encodes CDR1 SGHTA and CDR2 FQGTGA. This CDR3 has 17 residues. Trimming removed 5 bases at V and 7 bases at J, with 24 bases between. CDR3 sequence (DNA): TGTGCCAGCAGCCCGTCCCCGACTAGTGGAGAAATTAATGAGCAGTTCTTC. It is translated as CASSPSPTSGEINEQFF.

Note on this clonotype: This could be a read error, since a much larger clone is one nucleotide away. V and J are TRBV9 and TRBJ2-2; D ambiguous. V gave up 0 bases and J gave up 6 bases, with 6 bases separating them. Germline values: CDR1 SGDLS, CDR2 YYNGEE. The CDR3 is made up of 13 amino acids. The CDR3 protein is CASSVVSAGELFF. The DNA for the CDR3 is TGTGCCAGCAGCGTAGTATCCGCCGGGGAGCTGTTTTTT.

This clonotype was counted ten times or more. This chain uses TRBV24-1 with TRBJ2-7; unclear D gene. The CDR3 sequence is 13 residues long. V was cut by 5 bases and J by 7 bases, with 14 bases left in between. Germline CDR1 reads KGHDR; CDR2 reads SFDVKD. The CDR3 bases are TGTGCCACCAGTGTGGGCCCCGCCGGGGAGCAGTACTTC. Translating it yields CATSVGPAGEQYF.

This clonotype was seen many times. The rearrangement uses TRBV6-1 and TRBJ1-5; D gene unclear. CDR1 and CDR2 from the germline V gene are MNHNS and SASEGT. The CDR3 extends over 15 amino acids. V lost 2 bases and J 0 bases, leaving 8 bases between the germline ends. CDR3 sequence reads: CASSEWADSNQPQHF. In DNA, the CDR3 is TGTGCCAGCAGTGAATGGGCAGATAGCAATCAGCCCCAGCATTTT.

At least ten counts were recorded for this clonotype. J is TRBJ1-1 and V is TRBV6-5; D unresolved. Trimming pared 2 bases from V and 7 bases from J, leaving 14 bases between. Germline loops: CDR1 MNHEY, CDR2 SVGAGI. This CDR3 spans 14 amino acids. The CDR3: CASSYGRLGDEAFF. In nucleotides, the CDR3 is TGTGCCAGCAGTTACGGCCGGTTAGGCGATGAAGCTTTCTTT.

In its sample, this clonotype was seen a few times. The genes are TRBV30 and TRBJ2-2; D is uncertain. CDR1 GTSNPN and CDR2 SVGIG come from the germline V gene (reference sequence). Trimming took 2 bases from V and 1 from J, leaving 5 bases between them. The CDR3 is made up of 13 amino acids. CDR3 amino acids: CAWSQLNTGELFF. The DNA of the CDR3 is TGTGCCTGGAGTCAACTGAACACCGGGGAGCTGTTTTTT. Variable domain in full (rest from reference TRBV30 and TRBJ2-2): SQTIHQWPATLVQPVGSPLSLECTVEGTSNPNLYWYRQAAGRGLQLLFYSVGIGQISSEVPQNLSASRPQDRQFILSSKKLLLSDSGFYLCAWSQLNTGELFFGEGSRLTVL.

The chain links TRBV9 to TRBJ2-1; 14 positions match TRBD2. CDR3 length: 16 residues. V lost 0 bases and J lost 4; bases outside the gene matches: 0. Germline CDR1 is SGDLS and CDR2 is YYNGEE. This chain's CDR3 is CASSVGTSGRYNEQFF. The DNA of the CDR3 is TGTGCCAGCAGCGTAGGGACTAGCGGGAGGTACAATGAGCAGTTCTTC.

V usage is TRBV27 and J usage is TRBJ2-1; the D is unclear. The CDR3 length is 12 residues. V lost 3 bases and J 7 bases, leaving 7 bases between the germline ends. Germline assignment: CDR1 MNHEY and CDR2 SMNVEV (reference sequence). CDR3 DNA: TGTGCCAGCAGTTTGTCATGGAATGAGCAGTTCTTC. Translating it yields CASSLSWNEQFF.

In its sample, this clonotype was seen a few times. The chain employs TRBV5-1 and TRBJ2-4, with no clear D. Germline assignment: CDR1 SGHRS and CDR2 YFSETQ. The CDR3 is 15 residues long. V was clipped by 0 bases and J by 1 base, with 8 bases between them. In nucleotides, the CDR3 is TGCGCCAGCAGCTTGGGACACGATGCCAAAAACATTCAGTACTTC. It is translated as CASSLGHDAKNIQYF.